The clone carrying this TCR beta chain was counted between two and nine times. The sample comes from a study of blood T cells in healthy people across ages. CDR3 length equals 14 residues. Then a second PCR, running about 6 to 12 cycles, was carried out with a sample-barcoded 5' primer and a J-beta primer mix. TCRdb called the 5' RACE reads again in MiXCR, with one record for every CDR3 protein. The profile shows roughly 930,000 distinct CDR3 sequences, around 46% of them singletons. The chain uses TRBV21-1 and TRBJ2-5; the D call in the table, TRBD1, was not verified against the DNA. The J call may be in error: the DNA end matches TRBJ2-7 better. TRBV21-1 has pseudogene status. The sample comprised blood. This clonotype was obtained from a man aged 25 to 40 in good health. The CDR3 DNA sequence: TGTGCCAGCAGCAAACGGGACAGGGGCCACGAGCAGTACTTC. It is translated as CASSKRDRGHEQYF.